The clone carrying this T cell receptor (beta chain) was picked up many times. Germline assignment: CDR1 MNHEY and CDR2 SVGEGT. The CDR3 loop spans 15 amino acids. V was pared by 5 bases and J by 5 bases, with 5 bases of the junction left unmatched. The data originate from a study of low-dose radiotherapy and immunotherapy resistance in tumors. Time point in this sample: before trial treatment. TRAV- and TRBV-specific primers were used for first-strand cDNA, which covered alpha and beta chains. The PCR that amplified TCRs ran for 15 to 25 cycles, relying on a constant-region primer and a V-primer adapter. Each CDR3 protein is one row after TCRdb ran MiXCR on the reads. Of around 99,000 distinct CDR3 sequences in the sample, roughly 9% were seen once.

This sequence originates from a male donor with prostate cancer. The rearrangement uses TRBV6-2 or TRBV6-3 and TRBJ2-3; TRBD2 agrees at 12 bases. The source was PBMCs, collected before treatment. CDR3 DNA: TGTGCCAGCAGTGACGGACTAGCGGGAAAAGATACGCAGTATTTT. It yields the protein CASSDGLAGKDTQYF.